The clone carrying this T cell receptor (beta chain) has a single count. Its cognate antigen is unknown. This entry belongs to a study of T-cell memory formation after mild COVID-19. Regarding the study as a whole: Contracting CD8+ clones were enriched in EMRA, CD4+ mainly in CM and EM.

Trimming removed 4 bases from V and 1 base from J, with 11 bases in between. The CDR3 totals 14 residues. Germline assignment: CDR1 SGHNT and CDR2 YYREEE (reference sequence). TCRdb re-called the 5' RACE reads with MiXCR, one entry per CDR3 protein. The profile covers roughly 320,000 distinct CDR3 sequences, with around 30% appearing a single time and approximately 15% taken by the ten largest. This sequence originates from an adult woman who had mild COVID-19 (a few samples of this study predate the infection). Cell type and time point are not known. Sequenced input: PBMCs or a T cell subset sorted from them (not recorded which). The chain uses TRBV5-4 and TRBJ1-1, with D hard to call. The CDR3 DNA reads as TGTGCCAGCAGCCCGGCGCGGAGGAACACTGAAGCTTTCTTT. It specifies CASSPARRNTEAFF.